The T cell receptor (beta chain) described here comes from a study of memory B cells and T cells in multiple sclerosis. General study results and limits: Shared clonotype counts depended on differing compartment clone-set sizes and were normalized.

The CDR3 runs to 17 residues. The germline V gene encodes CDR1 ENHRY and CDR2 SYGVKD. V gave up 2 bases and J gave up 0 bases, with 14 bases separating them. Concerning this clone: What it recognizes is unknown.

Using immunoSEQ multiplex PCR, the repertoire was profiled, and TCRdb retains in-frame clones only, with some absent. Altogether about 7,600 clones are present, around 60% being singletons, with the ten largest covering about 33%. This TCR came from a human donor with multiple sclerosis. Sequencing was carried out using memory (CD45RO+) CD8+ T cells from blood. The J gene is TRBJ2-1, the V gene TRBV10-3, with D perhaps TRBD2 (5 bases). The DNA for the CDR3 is TGTGCCATCAGTGAGCCCGGGGAGCCGAGCTCCTACAATGAGCAGTTCTTC. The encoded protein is CAISEPGEPSSYNEQFF.